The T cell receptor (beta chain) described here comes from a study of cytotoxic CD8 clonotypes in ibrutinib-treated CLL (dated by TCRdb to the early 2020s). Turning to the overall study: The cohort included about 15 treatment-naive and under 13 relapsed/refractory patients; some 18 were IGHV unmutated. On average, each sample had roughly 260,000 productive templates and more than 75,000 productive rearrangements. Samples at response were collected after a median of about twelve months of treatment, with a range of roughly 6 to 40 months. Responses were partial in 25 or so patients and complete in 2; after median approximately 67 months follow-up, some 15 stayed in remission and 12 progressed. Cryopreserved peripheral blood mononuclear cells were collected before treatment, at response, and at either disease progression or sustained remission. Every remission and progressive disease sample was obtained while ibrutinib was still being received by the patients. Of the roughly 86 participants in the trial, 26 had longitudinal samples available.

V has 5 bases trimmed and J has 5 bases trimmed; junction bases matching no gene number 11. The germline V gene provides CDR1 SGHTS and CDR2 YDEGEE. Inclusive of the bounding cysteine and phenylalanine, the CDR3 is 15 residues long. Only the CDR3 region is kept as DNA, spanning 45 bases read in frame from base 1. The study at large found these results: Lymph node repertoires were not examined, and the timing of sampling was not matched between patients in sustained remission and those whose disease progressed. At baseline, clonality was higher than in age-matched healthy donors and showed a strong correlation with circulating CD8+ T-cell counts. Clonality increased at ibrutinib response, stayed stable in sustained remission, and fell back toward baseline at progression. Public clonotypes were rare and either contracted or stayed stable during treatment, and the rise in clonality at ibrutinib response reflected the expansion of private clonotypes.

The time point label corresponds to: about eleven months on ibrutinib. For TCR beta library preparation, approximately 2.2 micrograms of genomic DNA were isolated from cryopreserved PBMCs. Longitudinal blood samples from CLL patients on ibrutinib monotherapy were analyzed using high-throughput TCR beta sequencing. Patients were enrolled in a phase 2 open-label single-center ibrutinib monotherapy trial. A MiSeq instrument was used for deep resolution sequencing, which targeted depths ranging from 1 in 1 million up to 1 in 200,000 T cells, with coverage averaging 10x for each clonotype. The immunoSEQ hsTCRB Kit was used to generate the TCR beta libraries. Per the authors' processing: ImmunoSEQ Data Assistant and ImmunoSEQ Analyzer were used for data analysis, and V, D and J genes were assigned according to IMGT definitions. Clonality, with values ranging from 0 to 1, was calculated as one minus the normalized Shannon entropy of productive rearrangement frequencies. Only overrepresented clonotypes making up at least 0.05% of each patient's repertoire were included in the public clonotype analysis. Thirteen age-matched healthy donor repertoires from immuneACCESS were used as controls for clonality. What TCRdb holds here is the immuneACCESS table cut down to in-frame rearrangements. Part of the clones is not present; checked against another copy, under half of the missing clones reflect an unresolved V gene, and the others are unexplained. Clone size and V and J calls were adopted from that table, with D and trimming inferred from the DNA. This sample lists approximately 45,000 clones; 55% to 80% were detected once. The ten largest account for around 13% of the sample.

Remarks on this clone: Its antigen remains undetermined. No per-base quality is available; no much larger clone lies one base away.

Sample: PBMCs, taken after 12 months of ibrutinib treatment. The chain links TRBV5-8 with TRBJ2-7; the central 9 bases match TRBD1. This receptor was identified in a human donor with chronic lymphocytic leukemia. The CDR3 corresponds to CASRFSGTGPHEQYF. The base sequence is TGTGCCAGCAGGTTCTCCGGGACAGGGCCCCACGAGCAGTACTTC.